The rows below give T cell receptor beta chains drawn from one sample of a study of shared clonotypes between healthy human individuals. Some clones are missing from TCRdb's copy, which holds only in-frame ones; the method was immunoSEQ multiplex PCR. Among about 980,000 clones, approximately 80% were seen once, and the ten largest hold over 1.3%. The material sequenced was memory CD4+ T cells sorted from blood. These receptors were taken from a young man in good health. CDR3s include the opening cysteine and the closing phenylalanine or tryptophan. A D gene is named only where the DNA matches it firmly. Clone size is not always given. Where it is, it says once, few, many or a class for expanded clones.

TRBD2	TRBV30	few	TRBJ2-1	TGTGCCTGGAGAGGACTAGCGGGAGATCATGAGCAGTTCTTC	CAWRGLAGDHEQFF
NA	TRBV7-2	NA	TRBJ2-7	TGTGCCAGCAGCTTTGCGGAGGGCACCGAGCAGTACTTC	CASSFAEGTEQYF
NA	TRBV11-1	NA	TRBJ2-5	TGTGCCAGCAGCTCCTACCAGGGAGACATTAGCCAAGAGACCCAGTACTTC	CASSSYQGDISQETQYF
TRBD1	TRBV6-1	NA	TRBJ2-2	TGTGCCAGCAGTGACGCAGGGGGCGCCTCACGGGCCCCCGGGGAGCTGTTTTTT	CASSDAGGASRAPGELFF
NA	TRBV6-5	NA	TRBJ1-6	TGTGCCAGCAGTCTTGGGACTTCAAATTCACCCCTCCACTTT	CASSLGTSNSPLHF
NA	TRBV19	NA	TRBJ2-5	TGTGCCAGTAGTATAACCGGGACACAAGAGACCCAGTACTTC	CASSITGTQETQYF
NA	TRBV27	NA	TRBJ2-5	TGTGCCAGCAGTCCTCTCGTGGGGGGTGGCGCGACCCAGTACTTC	CASSPLVGGGATQYF
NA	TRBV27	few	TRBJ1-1	TGTGCCAGCAGTCAACAGGGTAGGACTGAAGCTTTCTTT	CASSQQGRTEAFF
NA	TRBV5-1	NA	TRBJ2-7	TGCGCCAGCAGCTTGCTCGGGACATCTTCCTACGAGCAGTACTTC	CASSLLGTSSYEQYF
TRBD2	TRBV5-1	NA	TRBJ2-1	TGCGCCAGCAGCCCGACTAGCGGGGGACTTTACAATGAGCAGTTCTTC	CASSPTSGGLYNEQFF
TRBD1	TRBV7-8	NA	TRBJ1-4	TGTGCCAGCAGCTCACCCGGACAGGGGCAAAGTGAAAAACTGTTTTTT	CASSSPGQGQSEKLFF
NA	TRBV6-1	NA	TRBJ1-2	TGTGCCAGCAGTGATATATGGGGAGATACTAACTATGGCTACACCTTC	CASSDIWGDTNYGYTF
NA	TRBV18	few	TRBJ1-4	TGTGCCAGCTCACCACCCGGCGTACCGGAAAAACTGTTTTTT	CASSPPGVPEKLFF